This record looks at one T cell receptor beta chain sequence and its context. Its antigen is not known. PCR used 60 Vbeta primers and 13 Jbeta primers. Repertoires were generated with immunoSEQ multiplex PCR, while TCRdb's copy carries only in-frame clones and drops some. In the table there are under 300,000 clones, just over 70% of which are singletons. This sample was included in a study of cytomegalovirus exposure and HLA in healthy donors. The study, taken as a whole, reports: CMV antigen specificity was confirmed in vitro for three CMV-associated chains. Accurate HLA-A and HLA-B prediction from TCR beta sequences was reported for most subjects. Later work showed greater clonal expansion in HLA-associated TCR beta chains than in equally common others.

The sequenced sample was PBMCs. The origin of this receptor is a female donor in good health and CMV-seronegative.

The CDR3 reads CAEQSGSSETQYF. CDR3 DNA: TGTGCAGAGCAAAGCGGGAGCTCGGAGACCCAGTACTTC. The rearrangement links TRBV7-9 to TRBJ2-5; 8 bases map to TRBD2. This CDR3 is 13 amino acids long. The germline gives CDR1 SEHNR, CDR2 FQNEAQ (reference sequence). The full variable domain, completed using reference TRBV7-9 and TRBJ2-5, is DTGVSQNPRHKITKRGQNVTFRCDPISEHNRLYWYRQTLGQGPEFLTYFQNEAQLEKSRLLSDRFSAERPKGSFSTLEIQRTEQGDSAMYLCAEQSGSSETQYFGPGTRLLVL.